This T cell receptor (beta chain) comes out of a study of blood T cell repertoires in COVID-19. Study-level information: Both acute and convalescent COVID-19 samples were obtained from the United States, Italy and Spain. Nucleic acid was either cDNA or gDNA, and it came from T cells, B-cell-depleted T cells, or PBMCs.

The authors' processing: The authors estimated nucleated cell counts from reference gene primer amplification. Libraries were prepared by immunoSEQ multiplex PCR; TCRdb keeps only in-frame clonotypes and omits some of them. Clone size and the V and J calls come from that table; the DNA yielded D and trimming. The sample includes 200,000 to 250,000 clones, roughly 81% seen only once; the top ten take around 1%. This CDR3 is built from 14 residues. The V gene's germline CDR1 is LGHNA and CDR2 YNFKEQ. The germline V and J ends were trimmed by 1 base and 3 bases, with 7 bases remaining between them. This clone came up once.

Input material: peripheral blood. V and J are TRBV4-2 and TRBJ1-3; D is undetermined. The receptor comes from a man between 40 and 49 years old with acute or convalescent COVID-19. The CDR3 DNA reads as TGTGCCAGCAGCCAAGGGGCAGATGGAAACACCATATATTTT. Translating gives CASSQGADGNTIYF.